This T cell receptor beta chain came from a study of blood T cell repertoires in COVID-19. Enrolled through a virtual design, the participants were between roughly 18 and 95 years of age and came from under 25 US areas. The germline gives CDR1 SQVTM, CDR2 ANQGSEA. V lost 6 bases, J lost 7 bases, and 18 bases lay in between. CDR3 size: 14 residues. The data were produced by immunoSEQ multiplex PCR, yet TCRdb's version contains in-frame clones alone and is incomplete. The sample lists fewer than 300,000 clones; around 90% were seen once. This sequence originates from a woman in her 30s who had recovered from COVID-19. J is TRBJ2-2 and V is TRBV29-1, with D unclear. The source material was PBMCs or T cells enriched from blood (not recorded which). Here the CDR3 DNA reads TGCAGCGTAGCCCCCGTAGCAGTTCGCGGGGAGCTGTTTTTT. It codes for CSVAPVAVRGELFF.